A selection of T cell receptor beta chains follows, all from one sample in a study of PD-1 blockade in mismatch repair-deficient tumors. Generated by immunoSEQ multiplex PCR, the TCRdb table keeps only in-frame clones and is missing some. Among over 100,000 clones listed, 60% to 85% were seen once. The sample in question was peripheral blood, obtained approximately 64 weeks after starting pembrolizumab. These receptors were obtained from an adult with mismatch repair-deficient cancer. CDR3s include the opening cysteine and the closing phenylalanine or tryptophan. The D gene is left open where the match is weak. Clone size appears in some rows only: once, few, many, or a class for an expanded clone.

D	size	V	J	DNA	CDR3
NA	once	TRBV6-5	TRBJ1-5	TGTGCCAGCAGTTACAGGCAGGAGTTTAATCAGCCCCAGCATTTT	CASSYRQEFNQPQHF
NA	NA	TRBV29-1	TRBJ1-3	TGCAGCGTTGGTGAGGTGTCTGGAAACACCATATATTTT	CSVGEVSGNTIYF
NA	NA	TRBV6-1	TRBJ2-5	TGTGCCAGCAGTGAGTCGGGGCGTCGGGACCAGTACTTC	CASSESGRRDQYF
NA	NA	TRBV15	TRBJ2-3	TGTGCCACCCTGTCGGGTGCGGATACGCAGTATTTT	CATLSGADTQYF
NA	once	TRBV6-1	TRBJ1-2	TGTGCCAGCAGTGAAGTCAGGACGATTGGCTACACCTTC	CASSEVRTIGYTF
TRBD2	NA	TRBV11-2	TRBJ2-7	TGTGCCAGCAGCTTAAATCAGGCTAGCGGCTCCTACGAGCAGTACTTC	CASSLNQASGSYEQYF
TRBD2	NA	TRBV2	TRBJ2-1	TGTGCCAGCATCCCGGGACTAGCGGGAGTTAACTACAATGAGCAGTTCTTC	CASIPGLAGVNYNEQFF
NA	NA	TRBV27	TRBJ1-4	TGTGCCAGCAGGGACAGAACAACTAATGAAAAACTGTTTTTT	CASRDRTTNEKLFF
NA	NA	TRBV6-5	TRBJ1-1	TGTGCCAGCAGCCCCGGGACGGCAAACACTGAAGCTTTCTTT	CASSPGTANTEAFF
TRBD2	NA	TRBV5-6	TRBJ2-7	TGTGCCAGCAGCTTTGGCGGGAGAAACGAGCAGTACTTC	CASSFGGRNEQYF
TRBD2	NA	TRBV10-1	TRBJ2-3	TGCGCCAGCAGTGTCCAGCGGGAGTTTCAAGATACGCAGTATTTT	CASSVQREFQDTQYF
TRBD1	few	TRBV19	TRBJ2-7	TGTGCCAGTAGTATAGGGACAGGGGGCTACGAGCAGTACTTC	CASSIGTGGYEQYF
NA	NA	TRBV28	TRBJ1-5	TGTGCCAGCAGTTTAAACGCGGGCCCCTATAGCAATCAGCCCCAGCATTTT	CASSLNAGPYSNQPQHF
NA	NA	TRBV7-3	TRBJ1-1	TGTGCCAGCAGCTTGGGCAGGGGCGGATTGGAACGGACTGAAGCTTTCTTT	CASSLGRGGLERTEAFF
TRBD2	NA	TRBV2	TRBJ2-2	TGTGCCAGCAAGGCGGGAGAATCCGGGGAGCTGTTTTTT	CASKAGESGELFF
TRBD1	NA	TRBV5-4	TRBJ2-4	TGTGCCAGCAGCACAGGGGTTGGGAACATTCAGTACTTC	CASSTGVGNIQYF
NA	NA	TRBV7-9	TRBJ2-5	TGTGCCAGCAGCATTGGACAGACGGAGACCCAGTACTTC	CASSIGQTETQYF
NA	once	TRBV11-2	TRBJ1-4	TGTGCCAGCAGTCAGTCTTGGCAGGGGTTCGAAAAACTGTTTTTT	CASSQSWQGFEKLFF
NA	few	TRBV19	TRBJ1-2	TGTGCCAGTACCATGGGGGGCTACTATGGCTACACCTTC	CASTMGGYYGYTF
TRBD1	NA	TRBV10-1	TRBJ2-7	TGCGCCAGCAGCGAAAAGGGACAGGGGGCCGACGAGCAGTACTTC	CASSEKGQGADEQYF
NA	NA	TRBV27	TRBJ2-1	TGTGCCAGCAGACCCCAGGGCTACAATGAGCAGTTCTTC	CASRPQGYNEQFF
NA	NA	TRBV3-2	TRBJ2-7	TGTGCCAGGGAAAACGAGCAGTACTTC	CARENEQYF
NA	few	TRBV6-5	TRBJ2-2	TGTGCCAGCAGGTCTTACGGAAGGGGCGGGGAGCTGTTTTTT	CASRSYGRGGELFF
TRBD2	NA	TRBV27	TRBJ2-1	TGTGCCAGCAGTTCCCCATCCGGGGCCTATAGCGGGAATGAGCAGTTCTTC	CASSSPSGAYSGNEQFF
NA	NA	TRBV14	TRBJ2-2	TGTGCCAGCAGCCAGGGCCCCGGGGAGCTGTTTTTT	CASSQGPGELFF
NA	NA	TRBV6-5	TRBJ1-2	TGTGCCAGCAGTCGAGGGCAGGGTGACAACTATGGCTACACCTTC	CASSRGQGDNYGYTF
TRBD2	NA	TRBV9	TRBJ2-1	TGTGCCAGCAGCCCCGGACTAGCGGGATACTACAATGAGCAGTTCTTC	CASSPGLAGYYNEQFF
NA	NA	TRBV5-5	TRBJ2-7	TGTGCCAGCAGCCTTACAGAGCCCTCCTACGAGCAGTACTTC	CASSLTEPSYEQYF
TRBD2	few	TRBV11-3	TRBJ2-1	TGTGCCAGCAGCCCCCGATTAGCTAGCGGGAGATTCGGGGATCATGAGCAGTTCTTC	CASSPRLASGRFGDHEQFF
NA	NA	TRBV10-3	TRBJ2-5	TGTGCCATCAGTGACCTACAAGAGACCCAGTACTTC	CAISDLQETQYF
NA	NA	TRBV11-2	TRBJ1-4	TGTGCCAGCAGCTCTGGTATACTCACGAGGGGTGAAAAACTGTTTTTT	CASSSGILTRGEKLFF
NA	NA	TRBV5-4	TRBJ1-3	TGTGCCAGCAGCGGCAGGGAAGGAAACACCATATATTTT	CASSGREGNTIYF